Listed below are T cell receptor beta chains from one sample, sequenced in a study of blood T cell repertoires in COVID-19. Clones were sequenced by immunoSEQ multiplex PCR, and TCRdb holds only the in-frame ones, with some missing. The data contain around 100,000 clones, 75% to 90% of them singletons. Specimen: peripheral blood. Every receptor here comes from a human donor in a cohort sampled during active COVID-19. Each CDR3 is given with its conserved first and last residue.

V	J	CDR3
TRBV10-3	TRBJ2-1	CAISHPPDRGRGNEQFF
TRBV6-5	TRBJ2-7	CATSKGQGSYEQYF
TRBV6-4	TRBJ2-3	CASSDSRTGVADTQYF
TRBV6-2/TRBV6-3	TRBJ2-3	CASSYSGTTDTQYF
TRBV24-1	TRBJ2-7	CATSDSPGQLSYEQYF
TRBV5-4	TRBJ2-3	CASSPAGRQGTDTQYF
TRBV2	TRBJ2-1	CATRDYTNEQFF
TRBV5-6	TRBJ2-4	CASSPSGRTKNIQYF
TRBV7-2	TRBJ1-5	CASSFGGLGNQPQHF
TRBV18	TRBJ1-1	CASSTRQGSRNTEAFF
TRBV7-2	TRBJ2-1	CASTQYNEQFF
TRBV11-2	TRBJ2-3	CASSLGVSADTQYF
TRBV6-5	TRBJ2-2	CASSRTSGTGELFF
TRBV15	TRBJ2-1	CATSRNRGFYNEQFF
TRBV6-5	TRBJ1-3	CASRRDRGGWNTIYF
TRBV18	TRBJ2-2	CASSPRTNTGELFF
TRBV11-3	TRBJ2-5	CASSLRVAGSRETQYF
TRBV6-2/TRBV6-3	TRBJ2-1	CASSYIGGVTEQFF
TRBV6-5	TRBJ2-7	CASSLQGVLSYEQYF
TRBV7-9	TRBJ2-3	CASSSQGDTQYF
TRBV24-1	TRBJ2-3	CATSDPTGLAGAIGDTQYF
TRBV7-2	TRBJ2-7	CASSLRQGPYEQYF
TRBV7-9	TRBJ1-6	CASSSRGGVDSPLHF
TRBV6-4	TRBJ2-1	CASSDSDRDEQFF
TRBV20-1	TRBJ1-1	CSARFPEAFF
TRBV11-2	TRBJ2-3	CASSPLAGSTDTQYF
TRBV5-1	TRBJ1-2	CASSLAEGASGYTF
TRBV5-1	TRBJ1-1	CASSAGQGVWTEAFF
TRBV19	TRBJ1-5	CASSIDTSSNQPQHF
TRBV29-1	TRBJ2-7	CSVEAGIPYEQYF